This T cell receptor beta chain derives from a study of cytomegalovirus exposure and HLA in healthy donors. Study-wide results and limits: Highly shared sequence variants in one cluster were likely a sequencing artifact. Accurate predictions that matched the HLA-A and HLA-B alleles of most subjects were reportedly made from TCR beta sequences. Earlier analysis looked at TCR beta V segments, and most were productive about 87% or about 30% of the time. Altogether, more than 150 TCR beta chains were recorded as cytomegalovirus-associated.

A word on this clone: The antigen is unknown.

V lost 3 bases, J lost 1 base, and 4 bases stayed unmatched. The V gene's germline CDR1 is KGHSH and CDR2 LQKENI. The CDR3 loop spans 15 amino acids. PCR primers comprised 60 Vbeta and 13 Jbeta primers. TCRdb's table, derived via immunoSEQ multiplex PCR, lists solely in-frame clones and lacks some. This table has 100,000 to 150,000 clones, roughly four fifths appearing once. The clonotype originates from a man between 35 and 55 years old in good health and CMV-seronegative. Input material: PBMCs. The chain combines TRBV18 with TRBJ1-1, with TRBD1 matching 8 bases. The CDR3 coding sequence is TGTGCCAGCTCACCGCCGGGACAGGCGAACACTGAAGCTTTCTTT. Translation: CASSPPGQANTEAFF.